These T cell receptor beta chains were read from a single sample in a study of blood T cell repertoires in COVID-19. The table came from immunoSEQ multiplex PCR; TCRdb's copy has only in-frame clones and leaves some out. This table holds over 250,000 clones, around 83% found once. Sequenced material: PBMCs or T cells enriched from blood (not recorded which). Receptor source: a man aged 35 to 55 who had been exposed to COVID-19. CDR3s include the opening cysteine and the closing phenylalanine or tryptophan. The D gene is left open where the match is weak. The size of a clone is reported for some rows only, either as once, few or many, or as a class for expanded clones.

CDR3 length: 12
V gene: TRBV29-1
J gene: TRBJ2-3
clone size: -
D gene: TRBD2
CDR3 protein: CSAGTSGSAQYF
CDR3 DNA: TGCAGCGCCGGGACTAGCGGGAGTGCGCAGTATTTT

CDR3 length: 14
V gene: TRBV18
J gene: TRBJ1-5
clone size: -
D gene: TRBD1
CDR3 protein: CASSPLQGNQPQHF
CDR3 DNA: TGTGCCAGCTCACCCCTACAGGGGAATCAGCCCCAGCATTTT

CDR3 length: 15
V gene: TRBV20-1
J gene: TRBJ1-5
clone size: -
D gene: -
CDR3 protein: CSASRRGYSNQPQHF
CDR3 DNA: TGCAGTGCTAGTCGCAGGGGTTATAGCAATCAGCCCCAGCATTTT

CDR3 length: 14
V gene: TRBV30
J gene: TRBJ2-2
clone size: few
D gene: TRBD2
CDR3 protein: CAWSVGLAGGELFF
CDR3 DNA: TGTGCCTGGAGTGTAGGGCTAGCGGGCGGGGAGCTGTTTTTT

CDR3 length: 12
V gene: TRBV4-2
J gene: TRBJ1-2
clone size: few
D gene: TRBD1
CDR3 protein: CASSKTGDGYTF
CDR3 DNA: TGTGCCAGCAGTAAGACAGGGGATGGCTACACCTTC

CDR3 length: 17
V gene: TRBV11-2
J gene: TRBJ2-1
clone size: -
D gene: TRBD2
CDR3 protein: CASSPSGLAVSYNEQFF
CDR3 DNA: TGTGCCAGCAGCCCCAGTGGACTAGCGGTCTCCTACAATGAGCAGTTCTTC

CDR3 length: 14
V gene: TRBV19
J gene: TRBJ2-5
clone size: -
D gene: TRBD1
CDR3 protein: CASSTTGGAETQYF
CDR3 DNA: TGTGCCAGTAGTACGACAGGGGGCGCGGAGACCCAGTACTTC

CDR3 length: 14
V gene: TRBV18
J gene: TRBJ1-4
clone size: -
D gene: TRBD1
CDR3 protein: CASSPDRGHEKLFF
CDR3 DNA: TGTGCCAGCTCACCCGACAGGGGTCATGAAAAACTGTTTTTT

CDR3 length: 14
V gene: TRBV4-1
J gene: TRBJ2-2
clone size: few
D gene: TRBD1
CDR3 protein: CATSKTGGVGELFF
CDR3 DNA: TGCGCCACCAGTAAGACAGGGGGAGTCGGGGAGCTGTTTTTT

CDR3 length: 13
V gene: TRBV9
J gene: TRBJ2-7
clone size: -
D gene: -
CDR3 protein: CASTRGNGYEQYF
CDR3 DNA: TGTGCCAGCACGCGAGGCAATGGCTACGAGCAGTACTTC

CDR3 length: 15
V gene: TRBV2
J gene: TRBJ2-7
clone size: many
D gene: -
CDR3 protein: CATQKPLQAPYEQYF
CDR3 DNA: TGTGCCACCCAAAAACCCCTGCAGGCACCTTACGAGCAGTACTTC

CDR3 length: 13
V gene: TRBV12-3/TRBV12-4
J gene: TRBJ1-3
clone size: -
D gene: -
CDR3 protein: CASLQGAGNTIYF
CDR3 DNA: TGTGCCAGCTTGCAAGGGGCTGGAAACACCATATATTTT

CDR3 length: 10
V gene: TRBV29-1
J gene: TRBJ1-3
clone size: -
D gene: -
CDR3 protein: CSVVTNTIYF
CDR3 DNA: TGCAGCGTTGTAACTAACACCATATATTTT

CDR3 length: 14
V gene: TRBV29-1
J gene: TRBJ1-2
clone size: -
D gene: -
CDR3 protein: CSVDWGGALSGYTF
CDR3 DNA: TGCAGCGTTGATTGGGGGGGCGCATTGAGTGGCTACACCTTC

CDR3 length: 15
V gene: TRBV27
J gene: TRBJ2-3
clone size: -
D gene: TRBD2
CDR3 protein: CASSFERGNTDTQYF
CDR3 DNA: TGTGCCAGCAGTTTCGAGCGGGGAAACACAGATACGCAGTATTTT

CDR3 length: 16
V gene: TRBV3-1/TRBV3-2
J gene: TRBJ2-2
clone size: -
D gene: TRBD1
CDR3 protein: CASSQGTGGTTGELFF
CDR3 DNA: TGTGCCAGCAGCCAAGGTACAGGGGGCACGACCGGGGAGCTGTTTTTT

CDR3 length: 14
V gene: TRBV28
J gene: TRBJ1-5
clone size: -
D gene: TRBD1
CDR3 protein: CASIKDRGHQPQHF
CDR3 DNA: TGTGCCAGCATTAAGGACAGGGGGCATCAGCCCCAGCATTTT

CDR3 length: 15
V gene: TRBV18
J gene: TRBJ2-7
clone size: -
D gene: TRBD1
CDR3 protein: CASSPGQGARNEQYF
CDR3 DNA: TGTGCCAGCTCCCCCGGACAGGGGGCGAGAAACGAGCAGTACTTC

CDR3 length: 16
V gene: TRBV9
J gene: TRBJ2-1
clone size: -
D gene: TRBD2
CDR3 protein: CASSLSGLAGHNEQFF
CDR3 DNA: TGTGCCAGCAGCCTATCGGGACTAGCGGGTCACAATGAGCAGTTCTTC

CDR3 length: 15
V gene: TRBV7-6
J gene: TRBJ1-1
clone size: -
D gene: -
CDR3 protein: CASSLVGGINTEAFF
CDR3 DNA: TGTGCCAGCAGCTTAGTGGGGGGAATCAACACTGAAGCTTTCTTT

CDR3 length: 15
V gene: TRBV5-5
J gene: TRBJ2-1
clone size: few
D gene: TRBD2
CDR3 protein: CASSETGLAGREQFF
CDR3 DNA: TGTGCCAGCAGCGAGACGGGACTAGCGGGAAGGGAGCAGTTCTTC

CDR3 length: 14
V gene: TRBV6-5
J gene: TRBJ1-2
clone size: few
D gene: TRBD1
CDR3 protein: CASTQTGTYYGYTF
CDR3 DNA: TGTGCCAGCACCCAGACAGGGACCTATTATGGCTACACCTTC

CDR3 length: 14
V gene: TRBV6-5
J gene: TRBJ1-1
clone size: -
D gene: -
CDR3 protein: CASSPRAGHTEAFF
CDR3 DNA: TGTGCCAGCAGTCCGCGGGCGGGCCACACTGAAGCTTTCTTT

CDR3 length: 14
V gene: TRBV24-1
J gene: TRBJ2-2
clone size: -
D gene: -
CDR3 protein: CATSLQGPTGELFF
CDR3 DNA: TGTGCCACCAGCCTACAGGGCCCCACCGGGGAGCTGTTTTTT

CDR3 length: 14
V gene: TRBV5-6
J gene: TRBJ2-2
clone size: once
D gene: -
CDR3 protein: CASSLEPTTGELFF
CDR3 DNA: TGTGCCAGCAGCTTGGAGCCAACCACCGGGGAGCTGTTTTTT

CDR3 length: 17
V gene: TRBV4-2
J gene: TRBJ1-4
clone size: -
D gene: TRBD1
CDR3 protein: CASSQAGTASTNEKLFF
CDR3 DNA: TGTGCCAGCAGCCAAGCCGGGACAGCTTCAACTAATGAAAAACTGTTTTTT

CDR3 length: 15
V gene: TRBV24-1
J gene: TRBJ2-1
clone size: -
D gene: -
CDR3 protein: CATSLSPGSYNEQFF
CDR3 DNA: TGTGCCACCTCCCTGAGCCCAGGCTCCTACAATGAGCAGTTCTTC

CDR3 length: 14
V gene: TRBV9
J gene: TRBJ1-4
clone size: -
D gene: TRBD1
CDR3 protein: CASGRDSLNEKLFF
CDR3 DNA: TGTGCCAGCGGGCGGGACAGCCTTAATGAAAAACTGTTTTTT

CDR3 length: 15
V gene: TRBV4-2
J gene: TRBJ2-1
clone size: -
D gene: TRBD2
CDR3 protein: CASSQDLAGDNEQFF
CDR3 DNA: TGTGCCAGCAGCCAAGATTTAGCGGGAGACAATGAGCAGTTCTTC

CDR3 length: 14
V gene: TRBV3-1/TRBV3-2
J gene: TRBJ2-7
clone size: few
D gene: -
CDR3 protein: CASSQTGLLPTLYF
CDR3 DNA: TGTGCCAGCAGCCAAACAGGGCTTCTACCAACTCTGTACTTC

CDR3 length: 14
V gene: TRBV6-5
J gene: TRBJ2-7
clone size: -
D gene: -
CDR3 protein: CASTSSRAFYEQYF
CDR3 DNA: TGTGCCAGCACCTCATCCAGGGCATTCTACGAGCAGTACTTC

CDR3 length: 11
V gene: TRBV2
J gene: TRBJ1-4
clone size: -
D gene: -
CDR3 protein: CASMNYEKLFF
CDR3 DNA: TGTGCCAGCATGAACTATGAAAAACTGTTTTTT

CDR3 length: 13
V gene: TRBV6-5
J gene: TRBJ1-3
clone size: -
D gene: -
CDR3 protein: CASSYSYLNTIYF
CDR3 DNA: TGTGCCAGCAGTTACTCGTATCTGAACACCATATATTTT

CDR3 length: 14
V gene: TRBV10-2
J gene: TRBJ2-7
clone size: -
D gene: TRBD2
CDR3 protein: CASSESSGIYEQYF
CDR3 DNA: TGCGCCAGCAGTGAGTCCAGCGGGATCTACGAGCAGTACTTC

CDR3 length: 16
V gene: TRBV27
J gene: TRBJ2-3
clone size: -
D gene: TRBD1
CDR3 protein: CASRNTDRARPDTQYF
CDR3 DNA: TGTGCCAGCAGGAATACTGACAGGGCCCGGCCAGATACGCAGTATTTT

CDR3 length: 13
V gene: TRBV7-8
J gene: TRBJ1-2
clone size: few
D gene: TRBD1
CDR3 protein: CASSSTGWYGYTF
CDR3 DNA: TGTGCCAGCAGCTCGACAGGGTGGTATGGCTACACCTTC

CDR3 length: 14
V gene: TRBV29-1
J gene: TRBJ2-3
clone size: -
D gene: -
CDR3 protein: CSVDKARGTDTQYF
CDR3 DNA: TGCAGCGTTGATAAAGCTCGCGGCACAGATACGCAGTATTTT

CDR3 length: 15
V gene: TRBV9
J gene: TRBJ1-5
clone size: -
D gene: TRBD1
CDR3 protein: CASSSGGFGNQPQHF
CDR3 DNA: TGTGCCAGCAGTTCAGGGGGGTTTGGCAATCAGCCCCAGCATTTT

CDR3 length: 15
V gene: TRBV6-5
J gene: TRBJ1-1
clone size: -
D gene: -
CDR3 protein: CASNPRAGSLGGAFF
CDR3 DNA: TGTGCCAGCAACCCCAGGGCAGGGAGCCTCGGAGGGGCTTTCTTT

CDR3 length: 14
V gene: TRBV18
J gene: TRBJ2-5
clone size: -
D gene: TRBD1
CDR3 protein: CASSPDRVQETQYF
CDR3 DNA: TGTGCCAGCTCACCGGACAGGGTACAAGAGACCCAGTACTTC

CDR3 length: 15
V gene: TRBV3-1/TRBV3-2
J gene: TRBJ1-2
clone size: -
D gene: -
CDR3 protein: CASSQAGGARSGYTF
CDR3 DNA: TGTGCCAGCAGCCAAGCGGGTGGGGCGCGAAGCGGCTACACCTTC

CDR3 length: 12
V gene: TRBV11-2
J gene: TRBJ2-7
clone size: -
D gene: -
CDR3 protein: CASSFLGREQYF
CDR3 DNA: TGTGCCAGCAGCTTTTTGGGGCGCGAGCAGTACTTC

CDR3 length: 14
V gene: TRBV18
J gene: TRBJ1-5
clone size: -
D gene: -
CDR3 protein: CASSRLPRHQPQHF
CDR3 DNA: TGTGCCAGCTCACGACTACCGAGGCATCAGCCCCAGCATTTT

CDR3 length: 15
V gene: TRBV5-8
J gene: TRBJ1-2
clone size: -
D gene: -
CDR3 protein: CASSLAGGNNYGYTF
CDR3 DNA: TGTGCCAGCAGCTTGGCCGGGGGAAACAACTATGGCTACACCTTC

CDR3 length: 16
V gene: TRBV24-1
J gene: TRBJ2-3
clone size: -
D gene: -
CDR3 protein: CATSDSVGLGTDTQYF
CDR3 DNA: TGTGCCACCAGTGATTCGGTGGGGCTCGGCACAGATACGCAGTATTTT

CDR3 length: 14
V gene: TRBV10-3
J gene: TRBJ1-1
clone size: -
D gene: TRBD1
CDR3 protein: CAIRPQGQNTEAFF
CDR3 DNA: TGTGCCATCAGACCACAGGGGCAAAACACTGAAGCTTTCTTT

CDR3 length: 13
V gene: TRBV12-3/TRBV12-4
J gene: TRBJ1-1
clone size: -
D gene: -
CDR3 protein: CASSLHSPPWAFF
CDR3 DNA: TGTGCCAGCAGTCTCCACAGTCCACCCTGGGCTTTCTTT

CDR3 length: 15
V gene: TRBV11-2
J gene: TRBJ2-1
clone size: -
D gene: TRBD2
CDR3 protein: CASSAPGTTHNEQFF
CDR3 DNA: TGTGCCAGCAGCGCACCCGGGACTACACACAATGAGCAGTTCTTC

CDR3 length: 15
V gene: TRBV6-6
J gene: TRBJ2-7
clone size: -
D gene: -
CDR3 protein: CASSDGQRKPYEQYF
CDR3 DNA: TGTGCCAGCAGTGATGGACAACGTAAACCCTACGAGCAGTACTTC

CDR3 length: 11
V gene: TRBV12-3/TRBV12-4
J gene: TRBJ2-7
clone size: -
D gene: -
CDR3 protein: CASSRRVEQYF
CDR3 DNA: TGTGCCAGCAGTAGACGGGTCGAGCAGTACTTC

CDR3 length: 15
V gene: TRBV3-1/TRBV3-2
J gene: TRBJ1-5
clone size: -
D gene: TRBD1
CDR3 protein: CASSQTTTGNQPQHF
CDR3 DNA: TGTGCCAGCAGCCAAACAACGACAGGGAATCAGCCCCAGCATTTT

CDR3 length: 16
V gene: TRBV11-2
J gene: TRBJ1-5
clone size: -
D gene: TRBD1
CDR3 protein: CASSRRAGQGDQPQHF
CDR3 DNA: TGTGCCAGCAGCCGTCGGGCCGGACAGGGGGATCAGCCCCAGCATTTT

CDR3 length: 14
V gene: TRBV3-1/TRBV3-2
J gene: TRBJ2-2
clone size: -
D gene: -
CDR3 protein: CASRSTGPGGELFF
CDR3 DNA: TGTGCCAGCAGATCCACCGGTCCGGGCGGGGAGCTGTTTTTT

CDR3 length: 15
V gene: TRBV6-6
J gene: TRBJ2-7
clone size: many
D gene: TRBD2
CDR3 protein: CASSPNSGRAYEQYF
CDR3 DNA: TGTGCCAGCAGTCCGAACAGCGGGAGGGCCTACGAGCAGTACTTC

CDR3 length: 16
V gene: TRBV5-1
J gene: TRBJ1-5
clone size: -
D gene: -
CDR3 protein: CASSLGVRGKGQPQHF
CDR3 DNA: TGCGCCAGCAGCTTGGGGGTCAGGGGAAAGGGTCAGCCCCAGCATTTT

CDR3 length: 15
V gene: TRBV7-6
J gene: TRBJ1-1
clone size: -
D gene: TRBD1
CDR3 protein: CATLTWGQGNTEAFF
CDR3 DNA: TGTGCCACCCTTACCTGGGGACAGGGGAACACTGAAGCTTTCTTT

CDR3 length: 14
V gene: TRBV28
J gene: TRBJ1-2
clone size: -
D gene: TRBD1
CDR3 protein: CASSFRTGVYGYTF
CDR3 DNA: TGTGCCAGCAGTTTTCGGACAGGAGTCTATGGCTACACCTTC

CDR3 length: 17
V gene: TRBV2
J gene: TRBJ1-6
clone size: -
D gene: -
CDR3 protein: CASRPNRGVPYNSPLHF
CDR3 DNA: TGTGCCAGCCGACCAAATAGGGGCGTCCCCTATAATTCACCCCTCCACTTT